A single sample gave rise to the 27 T cell receptor beta chains below, sequenced in a study of blood T cell repertoires in COVID-19. The data were produced by immunoSEQ multiplex PCR, yet TCRdb's version contains in-frame clones alone and is incomplete. This table holds 350,000 to 500,000 clones, about 90% found once. The sample consisted of peripheral blood. The receptors originated from a man between 18 and 29 years old with COVID-19, enrolled during active disease.

The CDR3 DNA follows: TGTGCCAGCAGCTTGGGGGCAGGGATGAACACTGAAGCTTTCTTT. As protein: CASSLGAGMNTEAFF. V and J are TRBV5-5 and TRBJ1-1, with D possibly matching TRBD1 (5 bases). The CDR3 has 15 amino acids. V gave up 0 bases and J gave up 0 bases, with 9 bases separating them. CDR1 is SGHKS, CDR2 YYEKEE, per germline (reference sequence).

The rearrangement links TRBV6-5 to TRBJ1-1; D is ambiguous. Germline lookup yields CDR1 MNHEY and CDR2 SVGAGI. The CDR3 totals 12 residues. With 7 bases removed from V and 4 bases from J, the gap between germline ends came to 10 bases. The CDR3 sequence: CASNSRTTEAFF. The CDR3 DNA follows: TGTGCCAGCAACTCTCGAACCACTGAAGCTTTCTTT.

The V call is TRBV29-1, the J call TRBJ1-2; TRBD1 aligns across 7 bases. V dropped 2 bases and J dropped 7; count of bases not matched to a gene: 4. Germline lookup yields CDR1 SQVTM and CDR2 ANQGSEA. The CDR3 is made up of 12 amino acids. DNA for the CDR3: TGCAGCGTTGAATCAGGGGGTCTTGGCTACACCTTC. Encoded protein: CSVESGGLGYTF.

V usage is TRBV6-5 and J usage is TRBJ1-2; a weak D match, TRBD1 (5 bases). This CDR3 region has 16 residues. The V gene lost 2 bases and the J gene lost 8 bases, with 21 bases spanning the gap. Germline CDR1 and CDR2: MNHEY and SVGAGI. CDR3 coding DNA: TGTGCCAGCAGTTACGCCTATACGGGGGGACGGGCGGGCTACACCTTC. Residues: CASSYAYTGGRAGYTF.

J is TRBJ2-1 and V is TRBV2, with 7 positions matching TRBD1. Trimming cost V 8 bases and J 3 bases; bases outside gene matches: 4. CDR1 and CDR2 (germline): SNHLY, FYNNEI. The CDR3 consists of 13 residues. The CDR3 coding sequence is TGTGCCAGCCTCCGGGACAGCTACAATGAGCAGTTCTTC. Amino acid sequence: CASLRDSYNEQFF.

A single count supports this clone. The rearrangement joins TRBV24-1 to TRBJ2-2, with 8 nucleotides matching TRBD1. The V and J ends lost 4 bases and 3 bases, in that order; junction bases with no gene match: 6. In germline, CDR1 is KGHDR, CDR2 SFDVKD. This CDR3 has 16 amino acids. CDR3 in amino acids: CATSDKDRAHTGELFF. The DNA for the CDR3 is TGTGCCACCAGTGACAAGGACAGGGCCCACACCGGGGAGCTGTTTTTT.

This clone appeared once. V usage is TRBV5-8 and J usage is TRBJ1-1; D call uncertain. The CDR3 length is 13 residues. Trimming cost V 4 bases and J 1 base, with 8 bases left between them. Germline CDR1 and CDR2: SGHTS and YDEGEE. CDR3 DNA sequence: TGTGCCAGCAGCATTAACAGGAACACTGAAGCTTTCTTT. Its translation: CASSINRNTEAFF.

This clone was seen once. The chain is built from TRBV7-9 and TRBJ2-7; maybe TRBD2 (5 bases). The CDR3 loop spans 13 amino acids. Germline lookup yields CDR1 SEHNR and CDR2 FQNEAQ (reference sequence). The V gene lost 3 bases and the J gene lost 2 bases, with 8 bases spanning the gap. CDR3 DNA: TGTGCCAGCAGCTTCGGGGAAGCCTACGAGCAGTACTTC. Translation gives CASSFGEAYEQYF. Full variable domain (missing parts from reference TRBV7-9 and TRBJ2-7): DTGVSQNPRHKITKRGQNVTFRCDPISEHNRLYWYRQTLGQGPEFLTYFQNEAQLEKSRLLSDRFSAERPKGSFSTLEIQRTEQGDSAMYLCASSFGEAYEQYFGPGTRLTVT.

The chain carries TRBV6-5 and TRBJ2-3; weak D call: TRBD1 (6 bases). V lost 0 bases and J 2 bases, leaving 9 bases between the germline ends. The CDR3 loop spans 15 amino acids. Germline assignment: CDR1 MNHEY and CDR2 SVGAGI. CDR3 sequence: CASSYSQGPTDTQYF. The CDR3 nucleotides read TGTGCCAGCAGTTACTCCCAGGGGCCCACAGATACGCAGTATTTT.

Written as DNA, the CDR3 is TGCGCCAGCAGCTTGGGCAGAAACACCGGGGAGCTGTTTTTT. It yields the protein CASSLGRNTGELFF. The chain combines TRBV5-1 with TRBJ2-2; D unclear. The V gene's germline CDR1 is SGHRS and CDR2 YFSETQ. The germline V and J ends were trimmed by 0 bases and 2 bases, with 5 bases remaining between them. The CDR3 sequence is 14 residues long.

The V and J genes are TRBV4-1 and TRBJ1-1, with D maybe TRBD1 (5 bases). Germline V gene lookup returns CDR1 MGHRA and CDR2 YSYEKL. The CDR3 is 15 residues long. Trimming removed 1 base at V and 1 base at J, with 10 bases between. The CDR3 bases are TGCGCCAGCAGCCAAGGAAGGGGTCGGAACACTGAAGCTTTCTTT. Translation: CASSQGRGRNTEAFF.

The chain couples TRBV19 to TRBJ2-1; 10 positions match TRBD2. Looked up from germline, CDR1 is LNHDA and CDR2 is SQIVND (reference sequence). After removal of 2 bases from V and 6 bases from J, the junction contained 4 bases not matched to a gene. The CDR3 totals 15 residues. This CDR3 reads CASSILAGEFNEQFF. CDR3 nucleotide sequence: TGTGCCAGTAGTATACTAGCGGGAGAATTCAATGAGCAGTTCTTC.

The chain employs TRBV19 and TRBJ1-2; D ambiguous. The germline gives CDR1 LNHDA, CDR2 SQIVND (reference sequence). Trimming shortened V by 3 bases and J by 7 bases, and 9 bases separated the two germline ends. This CDR3 has 12 residues. CDR3 nucleotide sequence: TGTGCCAGTAGTATGCGAGGGTTTGGCTACACCTTC. Its translation: CASSMRGFGYTF.

V usage is TRBV2 and J usage is TRBJ2-1, with D possibly TRBD2 on 6 matching bases. V was clipped by 8 bases and J by 2 bases, with 13 bases between them. Germline V lookup: CDR1 SNHLY, CDR2 FYNNEI. The CDR3 consists of 14 residues. CDR3 sequence reads: CASGGGGPYNEQFF. The CDR3 region has the DNA TGTGCCAGCGGTGGGGGAGGACCCTACAATGAGCAGTTCTTC.

The gene calls are TRBV7-8 and TRBJ2-7; 7 bases align to TRBD1. V gave up 5 bases and J gave up 3 bases; unmatched junction bases: 7. Germline CDR1 and CDR2: SGHVS and FQNEAQ. The CDR3 spans 14 residues. The CDR3 DNA sequence: TGTGCCAGCAGCCTCGACAGGGCTTACTACGAGCAGTACTTC. Translating gives CASSLDRAYYEQYF. Filled out from reference TRBV7-8 and TRBJ2-7, the complete variable domain reads GAGVSQSPRYKVAKRGQDVALRCDPISGHVSLFWYQQALGQGPEFLTYFQNEAQLDKSGLPSDRFFAERPEGSVSTLKIQRTQQEDSAVYLCASSLDRAYYEQYFGPGTRLTVT.

The chain has TRBV30 and TRBJ2-1; TRBD2 matches at 10 bases. In germline, CDR1 is GTSNPN, CDR2 SVGIG (reference sequence). The ends lost 2 bases at V and 12 bases at J; junction bases unmatched: 10. The length of the CDR3 is 14 residues. The CDR3 DNA is TGTGCCTGGAGTTACCACCTAGCGGGAGCAGGGCAGTTCTTC. It encodes CAWSYHLAGAGQFF.

The chain employs TRBV5-4 and TRBJ1-1; D is possibly TRBD1 (6 bases). This CDR3 spans 15 amino acids. The germline V gene has CDR1 SGHNT and CDR2 YYREEE (reference sequence). Trimming removed 2 bases from V and 1 base from J, with 12 bases in between. The CDR3 here is CASSFGGLGNTEAFF. DNA for the CDR3: TGTGCCAGCAGCTTCGGGGGGCTGGGGAACACTGAAGCTTTCTTT. The variable domain in full, with the rest retrieved from reference TRBV5-4 and TRBJ1-1, is ETGVTQSPTHLIKTRGQQVTLRCSSQSGHNTVSWYQQALGQGPQFIFQYYREEENGRGNFPPRFSGLQFPNYSSELNVNALELDDSALYLCASSFGGLGNTEAFFGQGTRLTVV.

This chain joins TRBV4-1 and TRBJ2-1; D perhaps matches TRBD1 (6 bases). The CDR3 is 13 amino acids. Trimming took off 2 bases at V and 6 bases at J, with 8 bases between the two ends. In germline, CDR1 is MGHRA, CDR2 YSYEKL. DNA of the CDR3: TGCGCCAGCAGCCAATCCAGGGGCAATGAGCAGTTCTTC. Protein: CASSQSRGNEQFF.

This sequence joins TRBV4-1 and TRBJ2-7; D might be TRBD1 (6 bases). The CDR3 spans 14 residues. CDR1 is MGHRA, CDR2 YSYEKL, per germline. V dropped 5 bases and J dropped 2 bases, with 13 bases sitting between them. CDR3 in amino acids: CASSTRQVAYEQYF. CDR3 coding DNA: TGCGCCAGCAGCACCCGACAGGTTGCCTACGAGCAGTACTTC.

The chain joins TRBV5-6 to TRBJ1-5; D ambiguous. V was shortened by 2 bases and J by 1 base, with 10 bases between the two germline ends. The germline V gene has CDR1 SGHDT and CDR2 YYEEEE. CDR3 length: 15 amino acids. The CDR3 coding sequence is TGTGCCAGCAGCTTCTCCGCGGGGAGCAATCAGCCCCAGCATTTT. The encoded protein is CASSFSAGSNQPQHF.

This chain joins TRBV24-1 and TRBJ2-2; D is possibly TRBD2 (6 bases). Germline lookup yields CDR1 KGHDR and CDR2 SFDVKD. V gave up 5 bases and J gave up 0 bases, with 12 bases separating them. The CDR3 length is 16 residues. CDR3 sequence reads: CATSGGAGSNTGELFF. Written as DNA, the CDR3 is TGTGCCACCAGTGGCGGGGCGGGGTCGAACACCGGGGAGCTGTTTTTT.

This chain connects TRBV5-4 to TRBJ2-1; 10 nucleotides align to TRBD1. CDR1 is SGHNT, CDR2 YYREEE, per germline (reference sequence). The CDR3 spans 14 residues. V shed 6 bases, J shed 6 bases, and the junction held 6 bases outside the gene matches. The CDR3 nucleotides read TGTGCCAGCAACGCCGGGACAGGGGCCAATGAGCAGTTCTTC. Its protein is CASNAGTGANEQFF.

The chain carries TRBV12-3 or TRBV12-4 and TRBJ1-6; D might be TRBD1 (5 bases). CDR3 length: 13 amino acids. Deletions cut 5 bases from V and 11 bases from J, with 13 bases between. The CDR3 DNA is TGTGCCAGCAGTCTCGGCAGGGTCGCACCCCTCCACTTT. Amino acids: CASSLGRVAPLHF.

V and J are TRBV10-3 and TRBJ2-2; 11 positions match TRBD2. Germline V gene sequence: CDR1 ENHRY, CDR2 SYGVKD. The CDR3 is 16 amino acids. With 7 bases clipped from V and 1 base from J, the junction kept 5 bases outside the gene matches. The CDR3: CAINTGTSGNTGELFF. For the CDR3, the DNA is TGTGCCATCAATACCGGGACTAGCGGGAACACCGGGGAGCTGTTTTTT.

V usage is TRBV12-2 and J usage is TRBJ2-5; the D call in the table, TRBD2, was not verified against the DNA. TRBV12-2 has pseudogene status. The CDR3 loop spans 14 amino acids. This chain's CDR3 is CASRIRLGQETQYF. CDR3 DNA: TGTGCAAGTCGCATCCGACTAGGGCAAGAGACCCAGTACTTC.

This clone was seen only a few times. V usage is TRBV6-2 or TRBV6-3 and J usage is TRBJ1-6, with D unclear. There are 17 residues in the CDR3. CDR1 MNHEY and CDR2 SVGEGT come from the germline V gene. The V end lost 5 bases, the J end lost 0 bases, and 14 bases lay between the germline ends. The CDR3 here is CASSPPSGSSYNSPLHF. The CDR3 DNA reads as TGTGCCAGCAGTCCCCCCTCCGGGAGCTCCTATAATTCACCCCTCCACTTT.

This clone occurred a few times. J is TRBJ1-5 and V is TRBV2; TRBD1 matches at 7 bases. From germline, CDR1 is SNHLY and CDR2 FYNNEI. V dropped 6 bases and J dropped 4; count of bases not matched to a gene: 9. The CDR3 spans 15 residues. The CDR3 nucleotides read TGTGCCAGCAGGGAACAGACAGGGAGAAATCAGCCCCAGCATTTT. Protein sequence: CASREQTGRNQPQHF.